This TCR beta chain was recorded in a study of technical replicates of blood from several donors (dated 2017 in TCRdb). The library was made by the immunoSEQ multiplex PCR assay. TCRdb provides this immuneACCESS table in a form limited to in-frame rearrangements. Some clones are lacking; in checked studies, under half of them reflect an unresolved V gene, and why the rest are absent is not known. The sample profile shows about 68,000 clones; about 97% of them were found once. The top ten constitute more than 0.25% of the sample. Worth noting for this clone: The antigen it binds to is not known. No much larger clone exists at a distance of one base, and base qualities are not known.

The CDR3 sequence holds 14 residues, the cysteine and phenylalanine included. Only CDR3 DNA is held: 42 bases, read in frame from base 1. From V the trimming removes 4 bases and from J it removes 5 bases, while the gene matches leave 2 bases of the junction unaccounted for. CDR1 and CDR2 (MNHNY, SVGAGI) derive from the germline V gene (reference sequence). The receptor was isolated from a human donor in good health. Material for sequencing was T cells isolated from PBMCs. The chain employs TRBV6-6 and TRBJ1-4; TRBD1 aligns with 9 central bases. The sequence in DNA is TGTGCCAGCAGTTCGGGACAGGGAAATGAAAAACTGTTTTTT. Its product reads: CASSSGQGNEKLFF.